One and the same sample provided the 28 T cell receptor beta chains below, sequenced in a study of T cell responses to AZD1222 COVID-19 vaccine. Generated by immunoSEQ multiplex PCR, the TCRdb table keeps only in-frame clones and is missing some. The data show roughly 120,000 clones, 75% to 95% seen once. This specimen was peripheral blood, taken on day 0 of AZD1222 vaccination. The receptor set was obtained from an adult in good health.

The chain employs TRBV27 and TRBJ2-3; 7 nucleotides line up with TRBD2. V trimming: 6 bases; J trimming: 5 bases; junction bases outside the gene matches: 20. Germline CDR1 is MNHEY and CDR2 is SMNVEV (reference sequence). This CDR3 contains 18 residues. In DNA form, the CDR3 reads TGTGCCAGCAGCCGGAGCGGGATCCTGATCGTGGGCCAAGATACGCAGTATTTT. It translates to CASSRSGILIVGQDTQYF.

The gene calls are TRBV10-3 and TRBJ1-6; 9 positions agree with TRBD1. J was trimmed by 7 bases and V by 9 bases; bases with no gene match: 7. The CDR3 is 14 residues long. Germline lookup yields CDR1 ENHRY and CDR2 SYGVKD. DNA of the CDR3: TGTGCCATAACCCGGGACAGGGAGAATTCACCCCTCCACTTT. Translation gives CAITRDRENSPLHF.

This chain connects TRBV9 to TRBJ1-6, with D possibly matching TRBD1 (6 bases). Trimming took off 1 base at V and 3 bases at J, with 8 bases between the two ends. The CDR3 covers 15 residues. Looked up from germline, CDR1 is SGDLS and CDR2 is YYNGEE. Here the CDR3 DNA reads TGTGCCAGCAGCGTAAGGGGGGACTATAATTCACCCCTCCACTTT. Translated, it gives CASSVRGDYNSPLHF.

The chain joins TRBV13 to TRBJ1-4, with D uncertain. The CDR3 spans 16 residues. Trimming shortened V by 4 bases and J by 0 bases, and 12 bases separated the two germline ends. Germline assignment: CDR1 PRHDT and CDR2 FYEKMQ (reference sequence). CDR3 bases: TGTGCCAGCAGCTCCCATAGCGGAACAACTAATGAAAAACTGTTTTTT. Its translation: CASSSHSGTTNEKLFF.

The chain carries TRBV7-9 and TRBJ2-7; D gene uncertain. The V end lost 3 bases, the J end lost 5 bases, and 11 bases lay between the germline ends. The CDR3 loop spans 13 amino acids. The germline V gene has CDR1 SEHNR and CDR2 FQNEAQ (reference sequence). The CDR3 loop is CASSFPSRDEQYF. The CDR3 coding sequence is TGTGCCAGCAGCTTCCCCTCCCGCGACGAGCAGTACTTC.

The chain is built from TRBV5-1 and TRBJ2-3; D not certain. The CDR3 spans 16 residues. Germline V CDR1 and CDR2: SGHRS, YFSETQ. V lost 0 bases, J lost 2 bases, and 13 bases lay in between. The CDR3 protein is CASSLALSLYTDTQYF. DNA of the CDR3: TGCGCCAGCAGCTTGGCCCTATCCCTTTACACAGATACGCAGTATTTT.

Only one count was recorded for this clone. The chain employs TRBV3-1 (or the pseudogene TRBV3-2) and TRBJ1-1; TRBD1 might be the D (6 bases). Trimming left V 4 bases short and J 3 bases short, with 12 bases between. The CDR3 consists of 14 residues. Germline-derived CDR1 and CDR2 are LGHDT and YNNKEL (reference sequence). Here the CDR3 DNA reads TGTGCCAGCAGCCCGCGACAGGCGGACACTGAAGCTTTCTTT. It codes for CASSPRQADTEAFF.

This chain links TRBV2 with TRBJ2-4; 9 bases are a match to TRBD1. CDR3 length: 15 amino acids. Germline loops: CDR1 SNHLY, CDR2 FYNNEI. The trim removed 7 bases at V and 1 base at J, leaving 5 bases unmatched. CDR3 sequence: CASTADRGAKNIQYF. In DNA, the CDR3 is TGTGCCAGCACCGCGGACAGGGGTGCCAAAAACATTCAGTACTTC.

The V and J genes are TRBV5-6 and TRBJ2-3, with 7 bases matching TRBD2. Germline lookup yields CDR1 SGHDT and CDR2 YYEEEE. V shed 4 bases and J 2 bases; nucleotides not matched to a gene: 13. This CDR3 contains 17 residues. The CDR3 DNA is TGTGCCAGCAGCCGCTTTACTAGCGACCTCCCCACAGATACGCAGTATTTT. Translated: CASSRFTSDLPTDTQYF.

The V and J genes are TRBV24-1 and TRBJ2-2; D is unclear. The germline V gene encodes CDR1 KGHDR and CDR2 SFDVKD. This CDR3 has 13 amino acids. V gave up 7 bases and J gave up 2 bases, with 7 bases separating them. CDR3 nucleotides: TGTGCCACCAGCCAACCCAACACCGGGGAGCTGTTTTTT. It is translated as CATSQPNTGELFF.

V usage is TRBV15 and J usage is TRBJ2-1; 7 bases line up with TRBD2. The V gene's germline CDR1 is LNHNV and CDR2 YYDKDF (reference sequence). Trimming took 0 bases from V and 15 from J; bases not matched to a gene: 5. This CDR3 has 12 residues. In DNA form, the CDR3 reads TGTGCCACCAGCAGAGATACAGCGGGACTGTTCTTC. This gives the protein CATSRDTAGLFF.

This chain uses TRBV19 with TRBJ1-5; TRBD1 is a possible D gene (5 bases). CDR1 and CDR2 (germline): LNHDA, SQIVND (reference sequence). V was clipped by 3 bases and J by 7 bases, with 13 bases between them. There are 14 residues in the CDR3. This CDR3 is CASSMMSGEQPQHF. The CDR3 nucleotides are TGTGCCAGTAGTATGATGTCGGGGGAGCAGCCCCAGCATTTT.

V and J are TRBV7-8 and TRBJ2-3, with 10 bases matching TRBD2. Germline V CDR1 and CDR2: SGHVS, FQNEAQ. J gave up 5 bases and V 3 bases, and 5 bases lay outside the gene matches. The CDR3 is 15 residues long. CDR3 protein: CASSFLAGAVDTQYF. CDR3 coding DNA: TGTGCCAGCAGCTTCCTAGCGGGAGCAGTAGATACGCAGTATTTT.

The chain uses TRBV29-1 and TRBJ2-1; D uncertain. Germline CDR1 SQVTM, CDR2 ANQGSEA. V was pared by 5 bases and J by 9 bases, with 11 bases between. The CDR3 is 11 amino acids. In DNA form, the CDR3 reads TGCAGCGTTCCACCTGGCGGTGAGCAGTTCTTC. It yields the protein CSVPPGGEQFF.

This sequence joins TRBV7-2 and TRBJ1-1, with TRBD1 matching 7 bases. Germline CDR1 and CDR2: SGHTA and FQGNSA. V was pared by 1 base and J by 10 bases, with 6 bases of the junction left unmatched. The CDR3 is 13 amino acids. Here the CDR3 reads CASSLEHRGIAFF. Written as DNA, the CDR3 is TGTGCCAGCAGCTTAGAACACAGGGGAATAGCTTTCTTT.

The J gene is TRBJ1-1, the V gene TRBV5-5, with no clear D. V was trimmed by 2 bases and J by 4 bases, leaving 15 bases between them. The CDR3 sequence is 15 residues long. Germline CDR1 and CDR2: SGHKS and YYEKEE (reference sequence). The CDR3 loop is CASSFSGYVGTEAFF. CDR3 DNA sequence: TGTGCCAGCAGCTTCTCGGGGTATGTTGGCACTGAAGCTTTCTTT.

This clone was seen only a few times. V gene TRBV19 combines with J gene TRBJ2-3; 7 bases align to TRBD1. Germline V gene sequence: CDR1 LNHDA, CDR2 SQIVND (reference sequence). The CDR3 contains 15 residues. The V gene end was trimmed by 6 bases and the J gene end by 6 bases; junction bases not matched to a gene: 12. In DNA form, the CDR3 reads TGTGCCAGTAGCCTTGACAGGGCCCGGGTTGATACGCAGTATTTT. Its protein is CASSLDRARVDTQYF. The full variable domain, its missing parts supplied by reference TRBV19 and TRBJ2-3, is DGGITQSPKYLFRKEGQNVTLSCEQNLNHDAMYWYRQDPGQGLRLIYYSQIVNDFQKGDIAEGYSVSREKKESFPLTVTSAQKNPTAFYLCASSLDRARVDTQYFGPGTRLTVL.

As to this clone: The same CDR3 also results from other DNA sequences found in this sample. The J gene is TRBJ2-5, the V gene TRBV2; D gene uncertain. Trimming left V 4 bases short and J 2 bases short, with 2 bases between. The CDR3 runs to 11 residues. Germline V gene lookup returns CDR1 SNHLY and CDR2 FYNNEI. The CDR3 DNA is TGTGCCAGCAGTGGGCAAGAGACCCAGTACTTC. Its protein is CASSGQETQYF.

The chain couples TRBV6-6 to TRBJ2-1; 7 bases match TRBD2. V dropped 6 bases and J dropped 1; count of bases not matched to a gene: 6. The length of the CDR3 is 15 residues. Germline CDR1 and CDR2: MNHNY and SVGAGI (reference sequence). CDR3 DNA sequence: TGTGCCAGCAGATCCCCCGGGGGGTCCTACAATGAGCAGTTCTTC. Translating gives CASRSPGGSYNEQFF.

The V and J genes are TRBV27 and TRBJ2-1, with D unclear. Trimming took 0 bases from V and 0 from J, leaving 6 bases between them. The CDR3 is 15 residues long. The V gene's germline CDR1 is MNHEY and CDR2 SMNVEV (reference sequence). The CDR3 nucleotides are TGTGCCAGCAGTTTATCCCCGAGCTCCTACAATGAGCAGTTCTTC. This gives the protein CASSLSPSSYNEQFF.

The V call is TRBV18, the J call TRBJ1-6, with TRBD1 as a possible D gene (6 bases). The CDR3 sequence is 15 residues long. The ends were cut back, 3 bases at V and 6 bases at J, with 12 bases in the middle. Germline V CDR1 and CDR2: KGHSH, LQKENI. The CDR3 sequence: CASSPSGAINSPLHF. The DNA for the CDR3 is TGTGCCAGCTCACCGTCAGGGGCGATTAATTCACCCCTCCACTTT.

This clone has just one count. The J gene is TRBJ2-7, the V gene TRBV27; a possible D gene is TRBD2 (5 bases). The germline CDR1 and CDR2 sequences are MNHEY and SMNVEV (reference sequence). V lost 4 bases and J 6 bases, leaving 13 bases between the germline ends. The CDR3 length is 13 residues. The CDR3 DNA is TGTGCCAGCAGTTCTGGGGAGCAGGCCGAGCAGTACTTC. This gives the protein CASSSGEQAEQYF.

The chain recombines TRBV6-5 with TRBJ1-5; D gene unclear. V gave up 6 bases and J gave up 0 bases, with 12 bases separating them. Per the germline V gene, CDR1 is MNHEY and CDR2 is SVGAGI. This CDR3 has 15 amino acids. The DNA for the CDR3 is TGTGCCAGCAGAGCAACCAAGAATAGCAATCAGCCCCAGCATTTT. It specifies CASRATKNSNQPQHF.

J is TRBJ1-4 and V is TRBV5-1; D is possibly TRBD1 (5 bases). The ends were cut back, 4 bases at V and 7 bases at J, with 14 bases in the middle. This CDR3 comprises 14 residues. Germline V gives CDR1 SGHRS, CDR2 YFSETQ. The CDR3 loop reads CASSPAGASEKLFF. The CDR3 nucleotides read TGCGCCAGCAGCCCCGCCGGGGCGAGTGAAAAACTGTTTTTT.

The chain recombines TRBV4-1 with TRBJ1-1; TRBD1 might be the D (5 bases). V lost 0 bases to trimming and J lost 7 bases, with 15 bases between them. The CDR3 is 15 amino acids. The germline CDR1 and CDR2 sequences are MGHRA and YSYEKL. The CDR3 is CASSQERGPLDEAFF. The CDR3 DNA reads TGCGCCAGCAGCCAAGAAAGGGGCCCCCTGGATGAAGCTTTCTTT.

The chain carries TRBV5-1 and TRBJ1-1; D possibly corresponds to TRBD1 (5 bases). Trimming pared 0 bases from V and 10 bases from J, leaving 7 bases between. Germline V CDR1 and CDR2: SGHRS, YFSETQ. The CDR3 is 11 residues long. In DNA form, the CDR3 reads TGCGCCAGCAGCTTGGAAGGGGCAGCTTTCTTT. This translates into CASSLEGAAFF. Variable domain in full (rest from reference TRBV5-1 and TRBJ1-1): KAGVTQTPRYLIKTRGQQVTLSCSPISGHRSVSWYQQTPGQGLQFLFEYFSETQRNKGNFPGRFSGRQFSNSRSEMNVSTLELGDSALYLCASSLEGAAFFGQGTRLTVV.

This clone was seen a handful of times. V gene TRBV24-1 combines with J gene TRBJ2-1, with TRBD2 matching over 15 bases. Looked up from germline, CDR1 is KGHDR and CDR2 is SFDVKD. Losses at the gene ends were 2 bases for V and 7 bases for J; bases not matched to a gene: 2. The CDR3 covers 16 residues. This chain's CDR3 is CATSDWTSGRDNEQFF. CDR3 in DNA: TGTGCCACCAGTGATTGGACTAGCGGGAGGGATAATGAGCAGTTCTTC.

This clone was seen just once. This chain uses TRBV7-9 with TRBJ2-7; TRBD2 matches at 7 bases. Trimming cost V 0 bases and J 2 bases; bases outside gene matches: 4. CDR1 and CDR2 from the germline V gene are SEHNR and FQNEAQ (reference sequence). The CDR3 spans 15 residues. The CDR3 nucleotides are TGTGCCAGCAGCTTAGCCGGGGGGAGACCCTACGAGCAGTACTTC. Protein: CASSLAGGRPYEQYF.